This T cell receptor (beta chain) was found in a study of OX40 agonist ivuxolimab in advanced cancers. For the study at large: Ivuxolimab is a fully human IgG2 antibody that activates OX40 (CD134). Patients received intravenous ivuxolimab every 2 weeks at 0.01 to 10 mg/kg. Earlier treatment with anti-PD-1, anti-PD-L1 or anti-CTLA-4 was permitted, and approximately 38% had received some.

Baseline, cycle 4 day 1, and cycle 7 day 1 were the blood sampling points. Clones were sequenced by immunoSEQ multiplex PCR, and TCRdb holds only the in-frame ones, with some missing. The data contain over 65,000 clones, around 93% of them singletons. Trimming left V 6 bases short and J 6 bases short, with 20 bases between. This CDR3 is 15 amino acids long. Germline V gene lookup returns CDR1 MNHEY and CDR2 SVGAGI. The rearrangement joins TRBV6-5 to TRBJ1-1, with D possibly matching TRBD1 (6 bases). This TCR came from an adult with an advanced solid tumor such as melanoma, head and neck, liver or kidney cancer. This specimen was CD4+ or CD8+ T cells sorted from blood, taken in a trial of the OX40 agonist ivuxolimab. The CDR3 is CASSSPAGAGSEAFF. The CDR3 DNA follows: TGTGCCAGCAGCTCCCCGGCAGGGGCTGGCTCTGAAGCTTTCTTT.